This T cell receptor beta chain appears in the sequencing data of a study of blood T cell repertoires in COVID-19. In the study overall: Nucleic acid was either cDNA or gDNA, and it came from T cells, B-cell-depleted T cells, or PBMCs.

Original processing methods: The authors estimated nucleated cell counts from reference gene primer amplification. Repertoires were generated with immunoSEQ multiplex PCR, while TCRdb's copy carries only in-frame clones and drops some. The V and J calls and clone size were taken over from that table, and D and trimming were inferred from the DNA. Found here are some 180,000 clones, about four fifths of them singletons; the top ten hold approximately 10%. V was trimmed by 8 bases and J by 0 bases, leaving 14 bases between them. CDR1 and CDR2 (germline): LNHDA, SQIVND (reference sequence). The CDR3 has 15 residues.

This chain uses TRBV19 with TRBJ1-5; D call uncertain. Sequenced sample: peripheral blood. This receptor was identified in a man aged 65 to 85 with active or convalescent COVID-19. CDR3 coding DNA: TGTGCCAGTCAAACAAACTACGTTAGCAATCAGCCCCAGCATTTT. Translation: CASQTNYVSNQPQHF. The whole variable domain, remainder taken from reference TRBV19 and TRBJ1-5, is DGGITQSPKYLFRKEGQNVTLSCEQNLNHDAMYWYRQDPGQGLRLIYYSQIVNDFQKGDIAEGYSVSREKKESFPLTVTSAQKNPTAFYLCASQTNYVSNQPQHFGDGTRLSIL.